A selection of T cell receptor beta chains follows, all from one sample in a study of blood T cells in healthy people across ages. MiXCR, applied by TCRdb to the 5' RACE reads, yields one record per CDR3 protein. The sample shows hundreds of thousands of distinct CDR3 sequences, under 25% of them seen only once. The source material was blood. All receptors derive from a man in his 70s in good health. CDR3s include the opening cysteine and the closing phenylalanine or tryptophan. A D gene is named only where the DNA matches it firmly. Clone size is given for some rows only: seen once, a few or many times, or a class if the clone is expanded.

d_gene	v_gene	abundance	j_gene	CDR3aa	CDR3nt
-	TRBV7-9	once	TRBJ1-1	CASSATSSGTEAFF	TGTGCCAGCAGTGCCACATCGAGTGGGACTGAAGCTTTCTTT
TRBD2	TRBV20-1	-	TRBJ2-1	CSALGLAGAHNEQFF	TGCAGTGCCCTAGGACTAGCGGGAGCCCACAATGAGCAGTTCTTC
-	TRBV5-1	many	TRBJ2-7	CASSLDRYEQYF	TGTGCCAGCAGCTTAGACCGCTACGAGCAGTACTTC
-	TRBV10-3	-	TRBJ2-5	CAISEPWSREETQYF	TGTGCCATCAGTGAGCCGTGGTCAAGGGAAGAGACCCAGTACTTC
-	TRBV30	-	TRBJ2-3	CAWSSGSAGTQYF	TGTGCCTGGAGTAGTGGTTCGGCGGGTACGCAGTATTTT
-	TRBV2	-	TRBJ2-6	CASRKEGDGANVLTF	TGTGCCAGCAGAAAGGAGGGAGATGGGGCCAACGTCCTGACTTTC
TRBD1	TRBV20-1	-	TRBJ2-7	CSASPGTGPMEQYF	TGCAGTGCCAGCCCCGGGACAGGCCCTATGGAGCAGTACTTC
-	TRBV3-1	-	TRBJ1-3	CASSQDIGMQTGNTIYF	TGTGCCAGCAGCCAAGATATCGGCATGCAAACTGGAAACACCATATATTTT
-	TRBV5-1	-	TRBJ2-4	CASSLYQQGDAKNIQYF	TGCGCCAGCAGCCTATACCAACAGGGCGACGCCAAAAACATTCAGTACTTC
-	TRBV14	-	TRBJ2-3	CASSQAPQPTDTQYF	TGTGCCAGCAGCCAGGCCCCGCAGCCCACAGATACGCAGTATTTT
TRBD2	TRBV4-3	few	TRBJ2-2	CASSQDRAGVTGELFF	TGCGCCAGCAGCCAAGATAGGGCGGGAGTTACCGGGGAGCTGTTTTTT
-	TRBV7-9	-	TRBJ2-7	CASSFAEGSSYEQYF	TGTGCCAGCAGCTTCGCGGAGGGCAGCTCCTACGAGCAGTACTTC
TRBD1	TRBV12-3/TRBV12-4	-	TRBJ1-4	CASSLDPQGASEKLFF	TGTGCCAGCAGTTTGGATCCACAGGGGGCGAGTGAAAAACTGTTTTTT
-	TRBV6-2/TRBV6-3	-	TRBJ2-7	CASSISWSYEQYF	TGTGCCAGCAGCATCTCATGGTCCTACGAGCAGTACTTC
-	TRBV4-1	-	TRBJ1-1	CASSQDPAGTEAFF	TGCGCCAGCAGCCAAGACCCTGCGGGGACTGAAGCTTTCTTT
TRBD1	TRBV12-3/TRBV12-4	-	TRBJ1-6	CASSLDRGPDSPLHF	TGTGCCAGCAGTTTGGACAGGGGGCCGGATTCACCCCTCCACTTT
TRBD2	TRBV20-1	-	TRBJ2-5	CSAREGGETQYF	TGCAGTGCTAGAGAGGGGGGGGAGACCCAGTACTTC
-	TRBV6-1	-	TRBJ1-4	CASRPGSTNEKLFF	TGTGCCAGCAGACCGGGATCAACTAATGAAAAACTGTTTTTT
-	TRBV6-1	-	TRBJ2-1	CASSEWVNNEQFF	TGTGCCAGCAGTGAATGGGTCAACAATGAGCAGTTCTTC
-	TRBV5-1	once	TRBJ1-3	CASSFDRTGNTIYF	TGCGCCAGCAGCTTTGACAGAACGGGAAACACCATATATTTT
TRBD1	TRBV5-1	-	TRBJ1-3	CASSLPGQGTGNTIYF	TGCGCCAGCAGCTTACCGGGACAGGGCACTGGAAACACCATATATTTT
-	TRBV3-1	many	TRBJ1-3	CASSLGRTSGNTIYF	TGTGCCAGCAGCCTCGGACGGACCTCTGGAAACACCATATATTTT
-	TRBV7-2	-	TRBJ1-4	CASSLSRTGTNEKLFF	TGTGCCAGCAGCCTAAGCCGGACTGGAACTAATGAAAAACTGTTTTTT
TRBD1	TRBV3-1	few	TRBJ2-1	CASRAGTGFSNEQFF	TGTGCCAGCAGAGCCGGGACAGGGTTCTCCAATGAGCAGTTCTTC
TRBD2	TRBV20-1	-	TRBJ2-3	CSVPGTSGADTQYF	TGCAGTGTTCCAGGGACTAGCGGAGCAGATACGCAGTATTTT
-	TRBV12-3/TRBV12-4	many	TRBJ1-1	CASSTNTEAFF	TGTGCCAGCAGTACGAACACTGAAGCTTTCTTT
-	TRBV6-6	-	TRBJ1-6	CASSNPQGSYNSPLHF	TGTGCCAGCAGCAACCCTCAGGGTTCCTATAATTCACCCCTCCACTTT
-	TRBV5-1	once	TRBJ1-2	CASSLGQVAGGYTF	TGCGCCAGCAGCTTGGGACAGGTGGCGGGCGGCTACACCTTC
-	TRBV10-2	-	TRBJ1-2	CASSDPSGAGGYPF	TGCGCCAGCAGTGACCCGTCCGGGGCGGGCGGCTACCCCTTC
-	TRBV27	few	TRBJ2-7	CASSSSGNEQYF	TGTGCCAGCAGTTCCTCAGGGAACGAGCAGTACTTC
TRBD2	TRBV7-9	-	TRBJ2-1	CASSGGLAGNTEQFF	TGTGCCAGCAGCGGGGGACTAGCGGGGAATACTGAGCAGTTCTTC